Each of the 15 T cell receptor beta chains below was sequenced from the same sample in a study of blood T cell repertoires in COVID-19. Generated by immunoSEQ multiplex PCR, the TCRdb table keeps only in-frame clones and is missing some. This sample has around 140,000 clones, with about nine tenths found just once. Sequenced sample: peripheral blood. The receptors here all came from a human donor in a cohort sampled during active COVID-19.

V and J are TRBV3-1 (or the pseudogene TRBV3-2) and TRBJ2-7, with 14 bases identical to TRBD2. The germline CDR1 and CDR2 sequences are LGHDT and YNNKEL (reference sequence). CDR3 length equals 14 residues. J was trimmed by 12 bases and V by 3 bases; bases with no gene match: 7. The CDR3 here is CASSQGLAGDQPYF. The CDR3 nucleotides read TGTGCCAGCAGCCAGGGACTAGCGGGGGATCAGCCGTACTTC.

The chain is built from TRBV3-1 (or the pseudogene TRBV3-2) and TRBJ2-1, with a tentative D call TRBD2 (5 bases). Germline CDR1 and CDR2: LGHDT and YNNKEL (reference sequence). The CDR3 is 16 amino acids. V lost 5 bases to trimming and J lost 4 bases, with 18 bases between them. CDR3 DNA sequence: TGTGCCAGCAGCGACTATAGCGCATCCGTATACAATGAGCAGTTCTTC. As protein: CASSDYSASVYNEQFF.

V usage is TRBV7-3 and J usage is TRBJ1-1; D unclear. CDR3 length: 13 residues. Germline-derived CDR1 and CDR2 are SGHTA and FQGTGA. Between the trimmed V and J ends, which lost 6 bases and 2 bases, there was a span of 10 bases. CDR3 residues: CASRRLFNTEAFF. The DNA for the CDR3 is TGTGCCAGCAGGAGACTCTTTAACACTGAAGCTTTCTTT.

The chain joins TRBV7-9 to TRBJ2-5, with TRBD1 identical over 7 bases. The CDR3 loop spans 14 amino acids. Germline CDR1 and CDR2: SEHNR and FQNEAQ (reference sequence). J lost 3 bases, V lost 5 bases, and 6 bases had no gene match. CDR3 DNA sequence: TGTGCCAGCAGCCAAACAGGGGTAGAAGAGACCCAGTACTTC. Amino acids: CASSQTGVEETQYF.

CDR3 region: CATSRSSGEQYF. The DNA for the CDR3 is TGTGCCACCAGCAGATCCAGTGGCGAGCAGTACTTC. The chain has TRBV15 and TRBJ2-7; D not resolved. This CDR3 has 12 amino acids. V was cut by 2 bases and J by 6 bases, with 8 bases left in between. Germline CDR1 is LNHNV and CDR2 is YYDKDF (reference sequence). The variable domain in full, with the rest retrieved from reference TRBV15 and TRBJ2-7, is DAMVIQNPRYQVTQFGKPVTLSCSQTLNHNVMYWYQQKSSQAPKLLFHYYDKDFNNEADTPDNFQSRRPNTSFCFLDIRSPGLGDTAMYLCATSRSSGEQYFGPGTRLTVT.

The CDR3 is CASSLGLAMNEQFF. CDR3 coding DNA: TGTGCCAGCAGCTTAGGACTAGCGATGAATGAGCAGTTCTTC. The J gene is TRBJ2-1, the V gene TRBV7-9; 8 bases fit TRBD2. The CDR3 length is 14 residues. Germline values: CDR1 SEHNR, CDR2 FQNEAQ (reference sequence). V lost 1 base to trimming and J lost 7 bases; unmatched junction nucleotides: 3. Combining the CDR3 with reference TRBV7-9 and TRBJ2-1 gives the whole variable domain DTGVSQNPRHKITKRGQNVTFRCDPISEHNRLYWYRQTLGQGPEFLTYFQNEAQLEKSRLLSDRFSAERPKGSFSTLEIQRTEQGDSAMYLCASSLGLAMNEQFFGPGTRLTVL.

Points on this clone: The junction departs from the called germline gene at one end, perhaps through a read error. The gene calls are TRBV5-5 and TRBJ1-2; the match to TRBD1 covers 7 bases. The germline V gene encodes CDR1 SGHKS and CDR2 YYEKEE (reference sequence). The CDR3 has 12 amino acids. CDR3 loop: CASSLPGQIFAF. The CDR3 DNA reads TGTGCCAGCAGCTTACCGGGACAGATTTTTGCCTTC.

This CDR3 reads CASSFDSAPPGELFF. In DNA, the CDR3 is TGTGCCAGCAGTTTCGACAGTGCTCCTCCCGGGGAGCTGTTTTTT. This chain links TRBV27 with TRBJ2-2; possibly TRBD1 for D (5 bases). The CDR3 is 15 residues long. The V gene's germline CDR1 is MNHEY and CDR2 SMNVEV (reference sequence). V lost 3 bases and J lost 6, with 14 bases in between.

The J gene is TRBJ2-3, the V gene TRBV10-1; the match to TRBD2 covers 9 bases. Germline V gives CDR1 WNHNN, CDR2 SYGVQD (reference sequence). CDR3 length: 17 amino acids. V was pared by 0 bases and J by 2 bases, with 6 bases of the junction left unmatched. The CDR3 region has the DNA TGCGCCAGCAGTGAGTCACCCGGGACTAGCTACACAGATACGCAGTATTTT. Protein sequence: CASSESPGTSYTDTQYF.

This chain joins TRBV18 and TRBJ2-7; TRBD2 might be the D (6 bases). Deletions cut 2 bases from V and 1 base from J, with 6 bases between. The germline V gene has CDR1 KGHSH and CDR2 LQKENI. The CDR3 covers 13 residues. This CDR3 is CASSPGGSYEQYF. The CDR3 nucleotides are TGTGCCAGCTCACCAGGGGGGTCCTACGAGCAGTACTTC.

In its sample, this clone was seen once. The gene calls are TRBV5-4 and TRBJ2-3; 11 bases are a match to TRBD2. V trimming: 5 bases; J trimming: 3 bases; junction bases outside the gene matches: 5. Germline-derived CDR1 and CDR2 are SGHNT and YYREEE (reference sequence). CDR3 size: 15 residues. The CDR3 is CASSPGTSGTDTQYF. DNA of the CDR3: TGTGCCAGCAGTCCCGGGACTAGCGGAACAGATACGCAGTATTTT.

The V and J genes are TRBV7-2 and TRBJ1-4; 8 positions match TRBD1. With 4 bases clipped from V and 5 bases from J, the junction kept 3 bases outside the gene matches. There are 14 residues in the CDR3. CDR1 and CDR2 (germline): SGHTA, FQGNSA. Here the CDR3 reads CASSSRDRNEKLFF. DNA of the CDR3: TGTGCCAGCAGCTCCAGGGACAGGAATGAAAAACTGTTTTTT.

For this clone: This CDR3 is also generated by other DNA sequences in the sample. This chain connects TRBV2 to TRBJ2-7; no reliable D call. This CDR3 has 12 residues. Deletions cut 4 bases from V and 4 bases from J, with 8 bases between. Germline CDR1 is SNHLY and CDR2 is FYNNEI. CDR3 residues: CASSVVAYEQYF. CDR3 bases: TGTGCCAGCAGTGTTGTGGCTTACGAGCAGTACTTC.

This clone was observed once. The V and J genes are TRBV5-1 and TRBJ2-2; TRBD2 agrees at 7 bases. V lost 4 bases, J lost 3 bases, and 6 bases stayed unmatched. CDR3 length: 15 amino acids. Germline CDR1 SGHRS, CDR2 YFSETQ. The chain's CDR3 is CASSPGRSDTGELFF. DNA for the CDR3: TGCGCCAGCAGCCCCGGGAGGTCGGACACCGGGGAGCTGTTTTTT.

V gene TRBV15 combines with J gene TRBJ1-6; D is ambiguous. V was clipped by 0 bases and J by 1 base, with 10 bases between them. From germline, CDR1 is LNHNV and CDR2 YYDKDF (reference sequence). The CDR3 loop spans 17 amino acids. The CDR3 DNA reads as TGTGCCACCAGCAGAGACCCGGGGAGATCCTATAATTCACCCCTCCACTTT. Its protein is CATSRDPGRSYNSPLHF.